The clone carrying this T cell receptor (beta chain) has just a few counts. Per the original methods: Estimation of nucleated cell counts was performed using reference gene primer amplification. Libraries were prepared by immunoSEQ multiplex PCR; TCRdb keeps only in-frame clonotypes and omits some of them. The DNA was the basis for D and trimming; V, J and clone size are from that table. This repertoire shows 120,000 to 150,000 clones, around 77% found once; its top ten account for about 8.6%. This entry is derived from a study of blood T cell repertoires in COVID-19. Whole-study context: The study drew acute and convalescent COVID-19 samples from the United States, Italy and Spain. Sources were T cells, B-cell-depleted T cells, or PBMCs; the material itself was cDNA or gDNA.

Per the germline V gene, CDR1 is SGDLS and CDR2 is YYNGEE. CDR3 size: 15 residues. The ends were cut back, 0 bases at V and 8 bases at J, with 15 bases in the middle. The source of this sequence is a man aged 50 to 60 with active or convalescent COVID-19. Sequenced material: peripheral blood. This sequence joins TRBV9 and TRBJ2-1; unclear D gene. CDR3 loop: CASSVVAHAIDEQFF. CDR3 DNA sequence: TGTGCCAGCAGCGTAGTAGCCCACGCTATCGATGAGCAGTTCTTC.